Sequencing of this T cell receptor beta chain was carried out in a study of blood T cell repertoires in COVID-19. Study-level information: Acute and convalescent COVID-19 specimens originated in the United States, Italy and Spain. In each case, the material was cDNA or gDNA derived from T cells, B-cell-depleted T cells, or PBMCs.

In this sample, this clone turned up once. CDR3 length: 13 residues. Trimming removed 9 bases from V and 6 bases from J; junction bases left unmatched: 2. Germline V gene data show CDR1 as SGHNT and CDR2 as YYREEE (reference sequence). In the source study's methods: The authors estimated nucleated cell counts from reference gene primer amplification. The method was immunoSEQ multiplex PCR; TCRdb's version includes in-frame clones alone and lacks a portion of them. V, J and clone size are those of that table, while D and trimming were read from the DNA. Of about 150,000 clones listed, around four fifths are singletons.

The chain joins TRBV5-4 to TRBJ2-1, with 14 bases matching TRBD2. Input material: peripheral blood. This TCR was recovered from a woman older than 75 with COVID-19, enrolled during active disease. CDR3 nucleotides: TGTGCCAAAGGACTAGCGGGAGGCAATGAGCAGTTCTTC. Its translation is CAKGLAGGNEQFF. The entire variable domain, with the rest obtained from reference TRBV5-4 and TRBJ2-1, is as follows: ETGVTQSPTHLIKTRGQQVTLRCSSQSGHNTVSWYQQALGQGPQFIFQYYREEENGRGNFPPRFSGLQFPNYSSELNVNALELDDSALYLCAKGLAGGNEQFFGPGTRLTVL.